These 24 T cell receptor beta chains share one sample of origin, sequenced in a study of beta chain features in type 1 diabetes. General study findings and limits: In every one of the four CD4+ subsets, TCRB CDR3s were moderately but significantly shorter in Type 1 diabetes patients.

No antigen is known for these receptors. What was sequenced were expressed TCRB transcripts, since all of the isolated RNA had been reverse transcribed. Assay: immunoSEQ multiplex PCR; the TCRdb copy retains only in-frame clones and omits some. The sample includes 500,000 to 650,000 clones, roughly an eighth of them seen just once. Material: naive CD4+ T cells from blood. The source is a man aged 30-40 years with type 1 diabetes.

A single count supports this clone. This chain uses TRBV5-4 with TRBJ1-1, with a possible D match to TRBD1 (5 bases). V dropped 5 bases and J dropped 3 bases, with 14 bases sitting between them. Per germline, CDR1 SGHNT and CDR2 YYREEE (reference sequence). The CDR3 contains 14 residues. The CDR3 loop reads CASRARGEDTEAFF. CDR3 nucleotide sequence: TGTGCCAGCAGGGCGCGAGGGGAGGACACTGAAGCTTTCTTT.

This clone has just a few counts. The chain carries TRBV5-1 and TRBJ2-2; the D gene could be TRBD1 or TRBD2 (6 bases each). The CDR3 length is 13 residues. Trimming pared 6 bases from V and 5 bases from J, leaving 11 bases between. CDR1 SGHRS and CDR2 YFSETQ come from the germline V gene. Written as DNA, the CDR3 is TGCGCCAGCAAGCAGGGGAGGACCGGGGAGCTGTTTTTT. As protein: CASKQGRTGELFF. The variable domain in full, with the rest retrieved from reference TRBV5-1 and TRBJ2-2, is KAGVTQTPRYLIKTRGQQVTLSCSPISGHRSVSWYQQTPGQGLQFLFEYFSETQRNKGNFPGRFSGRQFSNSRSEMNVSTLELGDSALYLCASKQGRTGELFFGEGSRLTVL.

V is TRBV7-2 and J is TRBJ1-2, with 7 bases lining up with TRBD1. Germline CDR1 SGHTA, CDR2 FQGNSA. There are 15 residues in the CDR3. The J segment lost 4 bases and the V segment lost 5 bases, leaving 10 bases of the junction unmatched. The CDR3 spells CASSQGGLRAYGYTF. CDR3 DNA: TGTGCCAGCAGCCAGGGGGGGTTGCGGGCCTATGGCTACACCTTC.

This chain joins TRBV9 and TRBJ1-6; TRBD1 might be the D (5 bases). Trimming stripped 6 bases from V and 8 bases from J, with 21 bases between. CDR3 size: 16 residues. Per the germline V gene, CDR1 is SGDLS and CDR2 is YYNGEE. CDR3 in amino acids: CASTPGRGAFDSPLHF. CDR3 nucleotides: TGTGCCAGCACGCCGGGTCGAGGGGCTTTTGATTCACCCCTCCACTTT.

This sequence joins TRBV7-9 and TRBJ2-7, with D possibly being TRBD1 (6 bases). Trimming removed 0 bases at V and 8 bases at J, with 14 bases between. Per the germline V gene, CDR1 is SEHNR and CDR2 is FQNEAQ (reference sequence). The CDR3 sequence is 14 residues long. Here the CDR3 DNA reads TGTGCCAGCAGCTTAGCGGGGGCCGAGCAACAGCAGTACTTC. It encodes CASSLAGAEQQQYF.

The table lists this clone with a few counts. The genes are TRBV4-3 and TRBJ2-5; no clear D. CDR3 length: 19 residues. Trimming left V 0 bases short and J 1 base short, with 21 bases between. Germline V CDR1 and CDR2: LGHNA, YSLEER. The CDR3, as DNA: TGCGCCAGCAGCCAAGATAACGTAGAGCCTCCTAAAGTCCAAGAGACCCAGTACTTC. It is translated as CASSQDNVEPPKVQETQYF.

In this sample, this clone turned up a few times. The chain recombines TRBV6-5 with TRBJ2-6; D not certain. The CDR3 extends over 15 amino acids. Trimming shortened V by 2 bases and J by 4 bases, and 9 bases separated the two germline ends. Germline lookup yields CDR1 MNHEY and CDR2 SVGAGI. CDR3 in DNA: TGTGCCAGCAGTTACGGCCTGGCAGGGGCCAACGTCCTGACTTTC. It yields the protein CASSYGLAGANVLTF.

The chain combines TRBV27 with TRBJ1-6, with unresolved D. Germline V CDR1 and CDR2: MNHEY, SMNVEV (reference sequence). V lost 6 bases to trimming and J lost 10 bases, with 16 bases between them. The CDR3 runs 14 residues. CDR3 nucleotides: TGTGCCAGCAGCCTCCGGGAGGGAAGGTCACCCCTCCACTTT. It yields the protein CASSLREGRSPLHF.

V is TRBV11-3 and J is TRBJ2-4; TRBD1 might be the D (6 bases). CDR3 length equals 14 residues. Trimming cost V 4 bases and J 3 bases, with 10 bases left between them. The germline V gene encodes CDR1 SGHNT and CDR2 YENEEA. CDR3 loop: CASSSTGSKNIQYF. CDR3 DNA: TGTGCCAGCAGCTCCACAGGGAGCAAAAACATTCAGTACTTC. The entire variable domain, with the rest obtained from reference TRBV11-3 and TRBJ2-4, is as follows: EAGVVQSPRYKIIEKKQPVAFWCNPISGHNTLYWYLQNLGQGPELLIRYENEEAVDDSQLPKDRFSAERLKGVDSTLKIQPAELGDSAVYLCASSSTGSKNIQYFGAGTRLSVL.

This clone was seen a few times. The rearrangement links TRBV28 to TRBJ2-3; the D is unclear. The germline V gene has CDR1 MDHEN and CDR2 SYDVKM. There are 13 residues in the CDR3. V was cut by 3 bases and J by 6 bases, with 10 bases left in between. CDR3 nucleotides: TGTGCCAGCAGTTTGGACCAGACGGATACGCAGTATTTT. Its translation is CASSLDQTDTQYF.

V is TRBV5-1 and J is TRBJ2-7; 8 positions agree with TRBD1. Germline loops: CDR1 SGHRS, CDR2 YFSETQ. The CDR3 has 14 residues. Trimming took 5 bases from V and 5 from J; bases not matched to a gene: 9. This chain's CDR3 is CASRNPGGRNEQYF. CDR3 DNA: TGCGCCAGCAGGAACCCAGGGGGCCGCAACGAGCAGTACTTC.

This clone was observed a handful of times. This chain's CDR3 is CASSDPGHQTQYF. The DNA for the CDR3 is TGTGCCAGCAGCGACCCGGGTCACCAGACCCAGTACTTC. The rearrangement links TRBV6-6 to TRBJ2-5; the D is unclear. The CDR3 runs to 13 residues. Deletions cut 6 bases from V and 6 bases from J, with 14 bases between. From germline, CDR1 is MNHNY and CDR2 SVGAGI (reference sequence).

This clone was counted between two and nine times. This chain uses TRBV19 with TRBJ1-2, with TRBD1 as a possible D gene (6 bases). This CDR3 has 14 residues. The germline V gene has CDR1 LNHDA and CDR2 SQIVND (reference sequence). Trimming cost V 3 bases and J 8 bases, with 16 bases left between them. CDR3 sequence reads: CASSIHRAGDGYTF. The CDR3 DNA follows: TGTGCCAGTAGTATCCATCGGGCAGGGGACGGCTACACCTTC.

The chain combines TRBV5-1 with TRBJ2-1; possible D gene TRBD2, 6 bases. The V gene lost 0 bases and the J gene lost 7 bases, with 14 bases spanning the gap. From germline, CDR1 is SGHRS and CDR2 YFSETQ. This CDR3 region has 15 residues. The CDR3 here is CASSLDPTSLNEQFF. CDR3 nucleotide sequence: TGCGCCAGCAGCTTGGACCCCACTAGCTTGAATGAGCAGTTCTTC.

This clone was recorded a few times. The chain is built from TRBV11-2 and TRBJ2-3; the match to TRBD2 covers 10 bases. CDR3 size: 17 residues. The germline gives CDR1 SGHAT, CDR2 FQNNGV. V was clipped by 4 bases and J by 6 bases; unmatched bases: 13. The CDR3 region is CASSSQLAGTLRDTQYF. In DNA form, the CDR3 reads TGTGCCAGCAGCTCCCAACTAGCGGGAACCCTCCGGGATACGCAGTATTTT.

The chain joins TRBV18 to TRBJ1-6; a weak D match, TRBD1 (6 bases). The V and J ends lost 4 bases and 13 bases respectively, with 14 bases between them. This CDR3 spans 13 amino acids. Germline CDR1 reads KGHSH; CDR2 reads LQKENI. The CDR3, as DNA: TGTGCCAGCTCACAGGGGGAACCTTGGCCCCTCCACTTT. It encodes CASSQGEPWPLHF.

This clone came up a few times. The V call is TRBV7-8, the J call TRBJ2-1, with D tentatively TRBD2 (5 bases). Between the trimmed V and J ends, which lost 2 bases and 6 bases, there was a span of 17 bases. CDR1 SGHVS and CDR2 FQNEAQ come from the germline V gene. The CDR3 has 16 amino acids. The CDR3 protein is CASSLREARRSNEQFF. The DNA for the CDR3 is TGTGCCAGCAGCTTAAGAGAGGCCAGGAGGTCCAATGAGCAGTTCTTC. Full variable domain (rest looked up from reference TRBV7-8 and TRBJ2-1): GAGVSQSPRYKVAKRGQDVALRCDPISGHVSLFWYQQALGQGPEFLTYFQNEAQLDKSGLPSDRFFAERPEGSVSTLKIQRTQQEDSAVYLCASSLREARRSNEQFFGPGTRLTVL.

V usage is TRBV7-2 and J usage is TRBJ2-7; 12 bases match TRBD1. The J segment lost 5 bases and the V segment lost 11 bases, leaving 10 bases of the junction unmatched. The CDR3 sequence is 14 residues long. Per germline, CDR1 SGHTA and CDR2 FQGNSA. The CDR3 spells CASSGTGGKDEQYF. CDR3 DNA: TGTGCCTCTTCCGGGACAGGGGGCAAGGACGAGCAGTACTTC. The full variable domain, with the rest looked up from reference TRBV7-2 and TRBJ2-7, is GAGVSQSPSNKVTEKGKDVELRCDPISGHTALYWYRQSLGQGLEFLIYFQGNSAPDKSGLPSDRFSAERTGGSVSTLTIQRTQQEDSAVYLCASSGTGGKDEQYFGPGTRLTVT.

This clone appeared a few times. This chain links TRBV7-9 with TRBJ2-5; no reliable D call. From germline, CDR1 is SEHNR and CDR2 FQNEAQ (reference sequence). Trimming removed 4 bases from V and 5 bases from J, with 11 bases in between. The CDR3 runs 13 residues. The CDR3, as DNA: TGTGCCAGCAGCTCCGTGGCCCGGGAGACCCAGTACTTC. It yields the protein CASSSVARETQYF.

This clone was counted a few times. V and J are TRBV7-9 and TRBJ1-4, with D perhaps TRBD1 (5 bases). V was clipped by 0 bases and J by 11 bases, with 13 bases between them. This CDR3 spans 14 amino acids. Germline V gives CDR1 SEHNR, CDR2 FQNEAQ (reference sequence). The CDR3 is CASSLAPQEGKLFF. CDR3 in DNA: TGTGCCAGCAGCTTAGCTCCGCAGGAGGGGAAACTGTTTTTT.

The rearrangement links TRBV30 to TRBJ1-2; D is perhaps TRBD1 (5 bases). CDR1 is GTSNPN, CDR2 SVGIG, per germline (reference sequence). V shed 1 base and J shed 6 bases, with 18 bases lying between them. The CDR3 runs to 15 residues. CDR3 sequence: CAWSADSYQFHGYTF. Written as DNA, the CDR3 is TGTGCCTGGAGTGCCGACAGCTACCAGTTTCATGGCTACACCTTC.

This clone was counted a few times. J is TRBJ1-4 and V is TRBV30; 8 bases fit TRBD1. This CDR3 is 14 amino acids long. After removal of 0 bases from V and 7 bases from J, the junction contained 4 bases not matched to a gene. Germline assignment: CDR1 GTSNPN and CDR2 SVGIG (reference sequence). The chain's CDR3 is CAWSVSGGGEKLFF. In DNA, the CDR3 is TGTGCCTGGAGTGTATCAGGGGGCGGTGAAAAACTGTTTTTT.

CDR3 in DNA: TGTGCCAGCAGCTTCGGACAGGGGAGATCCTACGAGCAGTACTTC. Its protein is CASSFGQGRSYEQYF. V is TRBV11-2 and J is TRBJ2-7; 9 bases agree with TRBD1. J lost 1 base, V lost 3 bases, and 4 bases had no gene match. The CDR3 loop spans 15 amino acids. CDR1 SGHAT and CDR2 FQNNGV come from the germline V gene.

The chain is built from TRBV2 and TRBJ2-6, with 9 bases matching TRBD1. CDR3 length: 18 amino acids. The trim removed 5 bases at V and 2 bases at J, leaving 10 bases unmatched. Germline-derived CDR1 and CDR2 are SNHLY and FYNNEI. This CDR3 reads CASSHARDRAAGANVLTF. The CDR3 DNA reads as TGTGCCAGCAGTCACGCCCGGGACAGGGCAGCTGGGGCCAACGTCCTGACTTTC.